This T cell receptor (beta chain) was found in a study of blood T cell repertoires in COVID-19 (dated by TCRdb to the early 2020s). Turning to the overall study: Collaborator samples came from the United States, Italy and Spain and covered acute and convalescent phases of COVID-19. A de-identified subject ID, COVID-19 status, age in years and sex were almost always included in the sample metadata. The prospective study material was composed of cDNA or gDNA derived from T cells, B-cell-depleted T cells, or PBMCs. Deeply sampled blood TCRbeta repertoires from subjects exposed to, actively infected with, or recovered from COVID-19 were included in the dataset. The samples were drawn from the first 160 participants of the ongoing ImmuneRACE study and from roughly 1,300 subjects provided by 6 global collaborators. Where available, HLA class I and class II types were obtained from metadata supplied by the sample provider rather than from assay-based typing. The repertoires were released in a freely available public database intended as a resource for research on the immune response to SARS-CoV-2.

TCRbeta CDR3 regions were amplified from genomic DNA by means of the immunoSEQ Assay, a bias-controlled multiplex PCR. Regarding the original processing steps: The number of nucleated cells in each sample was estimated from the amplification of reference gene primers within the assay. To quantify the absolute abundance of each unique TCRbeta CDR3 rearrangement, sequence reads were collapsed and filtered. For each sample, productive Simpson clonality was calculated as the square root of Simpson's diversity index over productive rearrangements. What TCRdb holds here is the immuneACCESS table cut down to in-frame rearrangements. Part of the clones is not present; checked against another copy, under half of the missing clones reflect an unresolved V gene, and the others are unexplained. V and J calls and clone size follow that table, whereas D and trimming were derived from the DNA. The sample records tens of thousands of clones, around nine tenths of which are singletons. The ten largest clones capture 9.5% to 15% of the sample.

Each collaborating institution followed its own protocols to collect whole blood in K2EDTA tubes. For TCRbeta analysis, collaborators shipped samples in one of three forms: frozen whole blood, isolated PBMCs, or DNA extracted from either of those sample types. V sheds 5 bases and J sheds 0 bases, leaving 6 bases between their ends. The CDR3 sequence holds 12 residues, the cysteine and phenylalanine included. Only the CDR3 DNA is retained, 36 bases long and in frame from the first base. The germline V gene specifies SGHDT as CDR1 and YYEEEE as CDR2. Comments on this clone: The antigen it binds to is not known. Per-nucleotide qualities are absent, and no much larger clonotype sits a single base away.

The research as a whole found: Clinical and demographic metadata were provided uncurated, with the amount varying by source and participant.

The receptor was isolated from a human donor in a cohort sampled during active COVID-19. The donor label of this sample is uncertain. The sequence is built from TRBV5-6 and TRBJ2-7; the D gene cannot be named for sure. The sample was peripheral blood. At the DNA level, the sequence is TGTGCCAGCAGTTTTAGCTCCTACGAGCAGTACTTC. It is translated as CASSFSSYEQYF. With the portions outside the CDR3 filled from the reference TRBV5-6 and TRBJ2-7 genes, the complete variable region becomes DAGVTQSPTHLIKTRGQQVTLRCSPKSGHDTVSWYQQALGQGPQFIFQYYEEEERQRGNFPDRFSGHQFPNYSSELNVNALLLGDSALYLCASSFSSYEQYFGPGTRLTVT.